This TCR beta chain was captured in a study of cytomegalovirus exposure and HLA in healthy donors. This PCR relied on a set of 60 Vbeta primers and 13 Jbeta primers. Sequenced by immunoSEQ multiplex PCR; TCRdb stores in-frame clones only, minus some. In the table there are over 65,000 clones, about 78% of which are singletons. This CDR3 comprises 14 residues. Trimming left V 0 bases short and J 5 bases short, with 10 bases between. Germline V gene data show CDR1 as LNHDA and CDR2 as SQIVND (reference sequence). The sequence was obtained from a man aged 45-60 years in good health and CMV-seronegative. The chain is built from TRBV19 and TRBJ1-2, with D possibly being TRBD1 (6 bases). Sequenced sample: PBMCs. CDR3 amino acids: CASSIDIQGYGYTF. In DNA, the CDR3 is TGTGCCAGTAGTATAGATATACAGGGTTATGGCTACACCTTC.